Below, 8 T cell receptor beta chains from the same sample are listed, as sequenced in a study of beta chain bispecific antibodies for T cell cancers. No antigen has been assigned to these receptors. Study conclusions and caveats: Versus anti-CD19, anti-TRBV12 exposure cut the TRBV12-3 share of TRBV signal by around 99%. The leukemia cells, rather than normal T cells, gave most of the targeted TRBV signal.

Each CDR3 protein is one row after TCRdb ran MiXCR on the 5' RACE reads. The data hold tens of thousands of distinct CDR3 sequences, with more than 2% observed a single time. Either OKT3 anti-CD3 antibody or CD3/CD28 beads expanded T cells from blood mononuclear cells over roughly 3 days. The specimen comprised healthy donor T cells cultured with leukemia cells, sampled from a culture containing a bispecific antibody targeting TCR Vbeta12. The receptors stem from a human donor in good health. Some clones in this sample may be carry-over from other donors' samples.

This clonotype has a count of ten or more. The chain has TRBV5-1 and TRBJ2-1, with 11 positions matching TRBD2. The CDR3 contains 19 residues. Germline-derived CDR1 and CDR2 are SGHRS and YFSETQ. Trimming cost V 0 bases and J 4 bases; bases outside gene matches: 12. Here the CDR3 reads CASSLAERLAGGPYNEQFF. DNA of the CDR3: TGCGCCAGCAGCTTGGCCGAGCGGCTAGCGGGGGGCCCATACAATGAGCAGTTCTTC.

This clonotype has at least ten counts. A read error may be the cause here, since a much bigger clone is one base away. The chain couples TRBV20-1 to TRBJ2-7, with TRBD1 matching over 9 bases. Unmatched junction bases numbered 11, after V lost 5 bases and J lost 6 bases. From germline, CDR1 is DFQATT and CDR2 SNEGSKA (reference sequence). The CDR3 consists of 14 residues. The CDR3 DNA is TGCAGTGCTCCCTCCGGGACAGGGTCTCCCGAGCAGTACTTC. The encoded protein is CSAPSGTGSPEQYF.

Ten or more counts support this clonotype. This chain links TRBV27 with TRBJ1-1, with TRBD1 matching over 7 bases. The CDR3 runs to 14 residues. Germline CDR1 reads MNHEY; CDR2 reads SMNVEV (reference sequence). V lost 5 bases and J lost 4; bases outside the gene matches: 7. The CDR3 sequence is CASSPGGAGTEAFF. CDR3 in DNA: TGTGCCAGCAGTCCAGGGGGGGCAGGCACTGAAGCTTTCTTT.

This clonotype has at least ten counts. This chain uses TRBV7-9 with TRBJ2-5, with a tentative D call TRBD1 (6 bases). Trimming removed 7 bases from V and 5 bases from J, with 14 bases in between. The CDR3 contains 13 residues. Germline assignment: CDR1 SEHNR and CDR2 FQNEAQ (reference sequence). CDR3 protein: CASNLFRGETQYF. CDR3 bases: TGTGCCAGCAACCTTTTTAGGGGGGAGACCCAGTACTTC.

This clonotype occurred many times. The chain has TRBV7-2 and TRBJ2-3; D is ambiguous. The germline gives CDR1 SGHTA, CDR2 FQGNSA. This CDR3 is 15 amino acids long. V was clipped by 1 base and J by 3 bases, with 11 bases between them. For the CDR3, the DNA is TGTGCCAGCAGCTTAGTTGTTAGTTCAACAGATACGCAGTATTTT. Its protein product is CASSLVVSSTDTQYF.

In this sample, this clonotype is medium-sized. This sequence joins TRBV5-1 and TRBJ2-2, with TRBD2 matching over 9 bases. The CDR3 length is 16 residues. The germline gives CDR1 SGHRS, CDR2 YFSETQ. With 5 bases clipped from V and 0 bases from J, the junction kept 5 bases outside the gene matches. CDR3 nucleotides: TGCGCCAGCAGTCTAGCGGGGATAACGAACACCGGGGAGCTGTTTTTT. Translated: CASSLAGITNTGELFF.

The rearrangement uses TRBV7-9 and TRBJ2-6, with D possibly called TRBD1 or TRBD2 (5 bases each). CDR3 length: 16 amino acids. The germline gives CDR1 SEHNR, CDR2 FQNEAQ (reference sequence). With 4 bases removed from V and 0 bases from J, the gap between germline ends came to 10 bases. CDR3 DNA: TGTGCCAGCAGCTCGGGGCGGAACTCTGGGGCCAACGTCCTGACTTTC. Translated, it gives CASSSGRNSGANVLTF.

This clonotype was observed many times. The chain has TRBV13 and TRBJ2-7, with 16 bases lining up with TRBD2. The V and J ends lost 1 base and 3 bases, in that order; junction bases with no gene match: 9. Germline V lookup: CDR1 PRHDT, CDR2 FYEKMQ (reference sequence). CDR3 length equals 19 residues. CDR3 coding DNA: TGTGCCAGCAGCTTAGAGGACGGGACTAGCGGGGGGGCGGGCTACGAGCAGTACTTC. Translated: CASSLEDGTSGGAGYEQYF.